This T cell receptor (beta chain) was captured by sequencing in a study of T cells in localized non-small cell lung cancer. Study-level results: Adjacent lung was found to contain a median approximately 62 of the top 100 tumor clones. Among the tissues sampled, uninvolved adjacent lung had the highest T cell clonality, above tumor.

CDR3 length equals 13 residues. Looked up from germline, CDR1 is MDHEN and CDR2 is SYDVKM. V lost 2 bases to trimming and J lost 7 bases, with 11 bases between them. Concerning this clone itself: Its antigen is unidentified.

Profiled with immunoSEQ multiplex PCR; TCRdb holds only in-frame clones, not every one. The table lists about 1,700 clones, 35% to 40% of them singletons, with approximately 8.8% in the top ten. This TCR came from a female donor aged 60 or older with stage II squamous cell lung carcinoma. The chain has TRBV28 and TRBJ1-2; TRBD1 might be the D (6 bases). The material sequenced was normal lung tissue next to the tumor, taken before any cancer treatment. The CDR3 region is CASSLNQGLGYTF. In DNA form, the CDR3 reads TGTGCCAGCAGTTTAAATCAGGGGCTTGGCTACACCTTC.